Below are 12 T cell receptor beta chains sequenced from a single sample in a study of molecular identifiers for immune sequencing clone quantification. TCRdb independently ran MiXCR on the PCR reads; one entry per CDR3 protein. The sample holds 400,000 to 600,000 distinct CDR3 sequences; roughly a fifth are singletons and the top ten take 0.7% to 1%. The sequenced material came from naive CD8+ T cells from blood, with Jurkat cell RNA spiked in. Subset noted: FACS-sorted CD8+CD4-CCR7+CD45RA+ naive T cells. Receptors originate from a human donor in good health. Some libraries in this study had Jurkat cell RNA spiked in.

The chain has TRBV4-1 and TRBJ1-1; no reliable D call. The germline V gene has CDR1 MGHRA and CDR2 YSYEKL. The V end was cut by 1 base, the J end by 4 bases, with 10 bases between. The CDR3 runs to 14 residues. CDR3 residues: CASSQAALSTEAFF. CDR3 sequence (DNA): TGCGCCAGCAGCCAAGCTGCCTTATCCACTGAAGCTTTCTTT.

The chain combines TRBV7-9 with TRBJ2-7, with TRBD1 identical over 7 bases. Trimming cost V 8 bases and J 5 bases; bases outside gene matches: 12. This CDR3 has 14 amino acids. Per the germline V gene, CDR1 is SEHNR and CDR2 is FQNEAQ (reference sequence). The DNA of the CDR3 is TGTGCCAGCGGCTCGGGCCGGGACAGCAACGAGCAGTACTTC. Its protein product is CASGSGRDSNEQYF. The variable domain in full, with the rest retrieved from reference TRBV7-9 and TRBJ2-7, is DTGVSQNPRHKITKRGQNVTFRCDPISEHNRLYWYRQTLGQGPEFLTYFQNEAQLEKSRLLSDRFSAERPKGSFSTLEIQRTEQGDSAMYLCASGSGRDSNEQYFGPGTRLTVT.

This chain links TRBV7-9 with TRBJ2-7, with 8 nucleotides matching TRBD1. This CDR3 contains 16 residues. Germline V gives CDR1 SEHNR, CDR2 FQNEAQ (reference sequence). V dropped 5 bases and J dropped 2; count of bases not matched to a gene: 11. The CDR3, as DNA: TGTGCCAGCAGCCCACCGAGCTTGGGACAGGCCTACGAGCAGTACTTC. Amino acid sequence: CASSPPSLGQAYEQYF.

This clonotype was seen a handful of times. CDR3 sequence: CASRLKGTDTQYF. CDR3 bases: TGTGCCAGCCGCTTGAAGGGGACAGATACGCAGTATTTT. V usage is TRBV27 and J usage is TRBJ2-3; the D gene is possibly TRBD1 (5 bases). The V gene lost 8 bases and the J gene lost 3 bases, with 12 bases spanning the gap. This CDR3 is built from 13 residues. Germline CDR1 and CDR2: MNHEY and SMNVEV (reference sequence).

About this clonotype: This may arise from a read error, as a much more abundant clone is one base away. The chain recombines TRBV4-3 with TRBJ2-7; TRBD2 aligns across 7 bases. This CDR3 region has 14 residues. Germline values: CDR1 LGHNA, CDR2 YSLEER. CDR3 DNA sequence: TGCGCCAGCAGCCAACGACTAGCTGCGGGCGAGCGGTACTTC. Amino acids: CASSQRLAAGERYF.

This rearrangement joins TRBV7-9 to TRBJ2-7; maybe TRBD1 (8 bases). The CDR3 extends over 15 amino acids. V lost 5 bases and J 7 bases, leaving 21 bases between the germline ends. Germline V gene lookup returns CDR1 SEHNR and CDR2 FQNEAQ (reference sequence). CDR3 DNA sequence: TGTGCCAGCAGCCCCGAGGACAGGGAAGCGGGGGAGCAGTACTTC. Encoded protein: CASSPEDREAGEQYF. Using reference TRBV7-9 and TRBJ2-7 for the parts outside the CDR3, the full variable domain is DTGVSQNPRHKITKRGQNVTFRCDPISEHNRLYWYRQTLGQGPEFLTYFQNEAQLEKSRLLSDRFSAERPKGSFSTLEIQRTEQGDSAMYLCASSPEDREAGEQYFGPGTRLTVT.

This clonotype was detected ten times or more. The chain recombines TRBV7-8 with TRBJ1-1; TRBD1 matches at 9 bases. V was clipped by 2 bases and J by 4 bases; unmatched bases: 5. From germline, CDR1 is SGHVS and CDR2 FQNEAQ. The CDR3 sequence is 15 residues long. DNA of the CDR3: TGTGCCAGCAGCTTATGGGTGACAGGGGGCACTGAAGCTTTCTTT. Amino acids: CASSLWVTGGTEAFF.

This clonotype was detected many times. The chain combines TRBV4-1 with TRBJ1-1; no clear D. Trimming removed 1 base from V and 4 bases from J, with 7 bases in between. This CDR3 has 13 amino acids. Germline assignment: CDR1 MGHRA and CDR2 YSYEKL. The CDR3 DNA reads TGCGCCAGCAGCCAAGTCAAGGGCACTGAAGCTTTCTTT. It specifies CASSQVKGTEAFF.

This clonotype was detected ten times or more. The CDR3 protein is CASSPFYSGANVLTF. The CDR3 DNA reads as TGTGCCAGCAGCCCCTTCTACTCGGGGGCCAACGTCCTGACTTTC. The chain uses TRBV14 and TRBJ2-6; D uncertain. Germline values: CDR1 SGHDN, CDR2 FVKESK. V was pared by 4 bases and J by 4 bases, with 11 bases between. The length of the CDR3 is 15 residues.

The chain combines TRBV27 with TRBJ1-4; 9 nucleotides line up with TRBD1. The germline V gene has CDR1 MNHEY and CDR2 SMNVEV (reference sequence). CDR3 length: 13 amino acids. With 3 bases clipped from V and 9 bases from J, the junction kept 2 bases outside the gene matches. CDR3 in DNA: TGTGCCAGCAGTTTTGGACAGGGGCAAAAACTGTTTTTT. Encoded protein: CASSFGQGQKLFF.

V gene TRBV13 combines with J gene TRBJ2-5; 8 bases line up with TRBD2. Per germline, CDR1 PRHDT and CDR2 FYEKMQ (reference sequence). The CDR3 spans 17 residues. Trimming cost V 0 bases and J 5 bases; bases outside gene matches: 11. The CDR3: CASSLGDHGGALETQYF. In DNA form, the CDR3 reads TGTGCCAGCAGCTTAGGAGACCACGGGGGGGCCTTGGAGACCCAGTACTTC.

This clonotype has a count of ten or more. The gene calls are TRBV28 and TRBJ1-5; maybe TRBD1 (5 bases). Germline CDR1 reads MDHEN; CDR2 reads SYDVKM. The CDR3 is 15 amino acids. Trimming cost V 2 bases and J 6 bases, with 14 bases left between them. CDR3 DNA sequence: TGTGCCAGCAGTTTAGGGGCGGGGGGGGTTCAGCCCCAGCATTTT. The encoded protein is CASSLGAGGVQPQHF.